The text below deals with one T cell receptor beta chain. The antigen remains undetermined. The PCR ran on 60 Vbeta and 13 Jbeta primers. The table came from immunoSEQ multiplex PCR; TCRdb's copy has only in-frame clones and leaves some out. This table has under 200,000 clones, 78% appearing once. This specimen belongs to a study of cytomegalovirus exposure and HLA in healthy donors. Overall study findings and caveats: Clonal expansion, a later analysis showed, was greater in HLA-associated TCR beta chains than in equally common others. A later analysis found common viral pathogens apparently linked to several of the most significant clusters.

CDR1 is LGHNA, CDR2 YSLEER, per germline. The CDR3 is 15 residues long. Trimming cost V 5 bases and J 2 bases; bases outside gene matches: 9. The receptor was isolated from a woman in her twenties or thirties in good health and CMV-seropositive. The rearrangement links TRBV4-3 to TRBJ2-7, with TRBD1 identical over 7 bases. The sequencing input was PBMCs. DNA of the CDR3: TGCGCCAGCAGCAGACGACAGGGCCAACCCTACGAGCAGTACTTC. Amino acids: CASSRRQGQPYEQYF.